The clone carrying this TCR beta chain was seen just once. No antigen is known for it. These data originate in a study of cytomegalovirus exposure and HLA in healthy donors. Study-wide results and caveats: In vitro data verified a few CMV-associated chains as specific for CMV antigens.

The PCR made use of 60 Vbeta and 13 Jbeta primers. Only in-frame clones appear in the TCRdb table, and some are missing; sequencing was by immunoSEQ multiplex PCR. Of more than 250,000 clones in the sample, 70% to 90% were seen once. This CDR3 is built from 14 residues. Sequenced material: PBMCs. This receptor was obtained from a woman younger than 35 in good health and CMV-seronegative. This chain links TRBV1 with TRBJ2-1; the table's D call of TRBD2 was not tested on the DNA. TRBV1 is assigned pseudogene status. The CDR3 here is CTTLAGVDSNEQFF. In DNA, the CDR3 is TGCACCACGCTAGCGGGGGTAGACAGCAATGAGCAGTTCTTC.